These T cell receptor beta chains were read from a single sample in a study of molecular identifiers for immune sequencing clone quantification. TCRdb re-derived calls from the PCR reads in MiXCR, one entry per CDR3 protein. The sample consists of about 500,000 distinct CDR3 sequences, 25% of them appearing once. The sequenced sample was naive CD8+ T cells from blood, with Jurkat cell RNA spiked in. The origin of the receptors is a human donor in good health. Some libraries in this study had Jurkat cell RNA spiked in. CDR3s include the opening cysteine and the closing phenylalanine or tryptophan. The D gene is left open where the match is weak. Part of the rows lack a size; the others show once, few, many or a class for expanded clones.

CASSEVGDGTEAFF	TGTGCCAGCAGTGAGGTGGGCGATGGCACTGAAGCTTTCTTT	TRBV6-1	-	TRBJ1-1	many
CASSLAGAGTGELFF	TGTGCCAGCAGCTTGGCCGGGGCCGGCACCGGGGAGCTGTTTTTT	TRBV5-6	-	TRBJ2-2	-
CASRTAESSYNEQFF	TGTGCCAGCAGAACCGCGGAGAGCTCCTACAATGAGCAGTTCTTC	TRBV27	-	TRBJ2-1	-
CASNWAGGPTDTQYF	TGTGCCAGTAATTGGGCGGGGGGGCCCACAGATACGCAGTATTTT	TRBV19	TRBD2	TRBJ2-3	-
CASSFATGVIDGYTF	TGTGCCAGCAGTTTCGCGACAGGGGTCATCGATGGCTACACCTTC	TRBV6-2/TRBV6-3	TRBD1	TRBJ1-2	few
CASSKTLAGASSTDTQYF	TGCGCCAGCAGCAAAACACTAGCGGGGGCAAGTAGCACAGATACGCAGTATTTT	TRBV5-1	TRBD2	TRBJ2-3	many
CASSSREVPYEQYF	TGTGCCAGCAGCTCCAGGGAGGTCCCCTACGAGCAGTACTTC	TRBV11-3	-	TRBJ2-7	few
CASRKVSDEKLFF	TGTGCCAGCAGAAAGGTGTCGGATGAAAAACTGTTTTTT	TRBV27	-	TRBJ1-4	-
CASSYWRGGLYNEQLF	TGTGCCAGCAGCTACTGGCGGGGGGGCCTTTACAATGAGCAGCTCTTC	TRBV7-2	TRBD2	TRBJ2-1	-
CASSWVRSYEQYF	TGTGCCAGCAGCTGGGTCAGGTCCTACGAGCAGTACTTC	TRBV5-6	-	TRBJ2-7	-
CASSFLPRPTDTQYF	TGTGCCAGCAGCTTTCTCCCTAGACCCACAGATACGCAGTATTTT	TRBV11-2	-	TRBJ2-3	few
CASSPDYNHEQYF	TGTGCCAGCAGCCCGGACTATAACCACGAGCAGTACTTC	TRBV6-5	-	TRBJ2-7	-
CASSPQSFLSGANVLTF	TGTGCCAGCAGCCCGCAGAGCTTTCTCTCTGGGGCCAACGTCCTGACTTTC	TRBV6-5	-	TRBJ2-6	-
CASSSVSPSYEQYF	TGTGCCAGCAGCTCAGTATCTCCTAGCTACGAGCAGTACTTC	TRBV7-9	-	TRBJ2-7	few
CSARDFDGQYF	TGCAGTGCTAGGGACTTTGACGGGCAGTACTTC	TRBV20-1	-	TRBJ2-7	few
CASSSAKNIQYF	TGCGCCAGCAGCTCGGCCAAAAACATTCAGTACTTC	TRBV5-1	-	TRBJ2-4	many
CASITPAGNGYTF	TGTGCCAGCATTACCCCTGCGGGAAATGGCTACACCTTC	TRBV6-2/TRBV6-3	-	TRBJ1-2	few
CSARGDREAFF	TGCAGTGCTAGAGGGGACCGTGAAGCTTTCTTT	TRBV20-1	-	TRBJ1-1	-
CSAAGVGAGELFF	TGCAGCGCCGCCGGCGTTGGGGCCGGGGAGCTGTTTTTT	TRBV29-1	-	TRBJ2-2	many
CASSPRDRCGDTQYF	TGTGCCAGCAGCCCCCGGGACAGGTGTGGAGATACGCAGTATTTT	TRBV6-5	TRBD1	TRBJ2-3	-
CASSRGHLSNQPQHF	TGTGCCAGTAGCAGGGGGCATCTTAGCAATCAGCCCCAGCATTTT	TRBV19	TRBD1	TRBJ1-5	-
CASSEWKGEANQPQHF	TGTGCCAGCAGTGAATGGAAGGGAGAAGCGAATCAGCCCCAGCATTTT	TRBV2	-	TRBJ1-5	few
CASSQDPTVRNEKLFF	TGCGCCAGCAGCCAAGATCCGACAGTAAGGAATGAAAAACTGTTTTTT	TRBV4-1	-	TRBJ1-4	-
CASGRGMNTGELFF	TGTGCCAGCGGTAGGGGAATGAACACCGGGGAGCTGTTTTTT	TRBV27	-	TRBJ2-2	-
CSVVLREQFF	TGCAGCGTTGTGTTACGGGAGCAGTTCTTC	TRBV29-1	-	TRBJ2-1	many
CGARPGGLEQYF	TGCGGTGCTAGGCCCGGGGGGCTCGAGCAGTACTTC	TRBV20-1	-	TRBJ2-7	-
CASSPSLGVGYEQYF	TGTGCCAGCAGCCCCTCGTTGGGGGTAGGGTACGAGCAGTACTTC	TRBV7-9	-	TRBJ2-7	-
CASSFDRGPEQYF	TGTGCCAGCAGCTTCGACAGGGGGCCCGAGCAGTACTTC	TRBV7-9	TRBD1	TRBJ2-7	many
CASSLPCGNVSTDTQYF	TGTGCCAGCAGCCTACCCTGCGGAAACGTTTCGACAGATACGCAGTATTTT	TRBV3-2	-	TRBJ2-3	few
CSANLQGEHEQYF	TGCAGTGCTAATTTACAGGGTGAGCACGAGCAGTACTTC	TRBV20-1	-	TRBJ2-7	many
CASSSRTTSTDTQYF	TGTGCCAGCAGCTCCCGGACAACGAGCACAGATACGCAGTATTTT	TRBV11-3	-	TRBJ2-3	few
CASSLVVGATSRANEKLFF	TGCGCCAGCAGCTTGGTAGTGGGGGCGACTAGTCGGGCTAATGAAAAACTGTTTTTT	TRBV5-1	-	TRBJ1-4	-
CASSNGVAYERYF	TGTGCCAGTAGTAACGGGGTAGCCTACGAGCGGTACTTC	TRBV19	-	TRBJ2-7	-
CASSGSGGVTDTQYF	TGTGCCAGCAGTGGTAGCGGGGGGGTTACAGATACGCAGTATTTT	TRBV6-6	TRBD2	TRBJ2-3	-
CASSPIGRAEDTQYF	TGTGCCAGCAGCCCAATCGGGAGGGCCGAAGATACGCAGTATTTT	TRBV7-9	TRBD2	TRBJ2-3	many
CASRLGGGYTEAFF	TGTGCCAGTAGACTTGGAGGGGGTTACACTGAAGCTTTCTTT	TRBV19	-	TRBJ1-1	-
CASSQDRAGREQYF	TGCGCCAGCAGCCAAGATCGGGCGGGGCGCGAGCAGTACTTC	TRBV4-3	-	TRBJ2-7	many
CASSPLQSEAFF	TGCGCCAGCAGCCCCCTACAGAGTGAAGCTTTCTTT	TRBV4-1	-	TRBJ1-1	many
CASMISGMGNQPQHF	TGTGCCAGCATGATTAGTGGAATGGGCAATCAGCCCCAGCATTTT	TRBV28	-	TRBJ1-5	many
CAWSVDTGGTDTQYF	TGTGCCTGGAGTGTGGATACCGGTGGCACAGATACGCAGTATTTT	TRBV30	-	TRBJ2-3	once
CASSLEGSSYEQYF	TGTGCCAGCAGCTTAGAAGGGAGCTCCTACGAGCAGTACTTC	TRBV7-2	-	TRBJ2-7	many
CASRDKTTGNSSRGRSYNEQFF	TGTGCCAGCAGGGACAAAACCACAGGGAATTCGAGTCGAGGGAGGTCCTACAATGAGCAGTTCTTC	TRBV21-1	-	TRBJ2-1	few
CASTQSGTDSYEQYF	TGTGCCAGCACCCAATCCGGGACAGACTCCTACGAGCAGTACTTC	TRBV16	TRBD1	TRBJ2-7	few
CASLVTPSNQPQHF	TGTGCCAGTTTGGTTACCCCTAGCAATCAGCCCCAGCATTTT	TRBV19	-	TRBJ1-5	few
CASSHTTPGGNEQFF	TGTGCCAGCAGCCACACAACCCCGGGAGGCAATGAGCAGTTCTTC	TRBV7-9	TRBD2	TRBJ2-1	few
CASSYLKTLPHEQFF	TGCGCCAGCAGTTACCTCAAAACGCTTCCCCATGAGCAGTTCTTC	TRBV10-1	-	TRBJ2-1	-
CASSPDVGYGNQPQHF	TGTGCCAGCAGCCCGGATGTGGGTTACGGCAATCAGCCCCAGCATTTT	TRBV4-2	-	TRBJ1-5	-
CASLDSRVEKLFF	TGTGCCAGCTTGGACAGCCGGGTTGAAAAACTGTTTTTT	TRBV7-9	-	TRBJ1-4	-